This T cell receptor beta chain was captured by sequencing in a study of control samples from healthy donors and cancer patients. This clone turned up a few times. The method was immunoSEQ multiplex PCR; TCRdb's version includes in-frame clones alone and lacks a portion of them. The repertoire has about 160,000 clones, around nine tenths of them found once; the top ten carry around 11%. The sample taken for sequencing was blood. The TCR sequence derives from a young man in good health.

The CDR3 nucleotides read TGTGCCAGCAGCGTAGGGGGGGCCCAGAATTCACCCCTCCACTTT. Amino acids: CASSVGGAQNSPLHF. The chain links TRBV9 to TRBJ1-6; weak D call: TRBD1 (6 bases). Germline values: CDR1 SGDLS, CDR2 YYNGEE. This CDR3 contains 15 residues. V was pared by 0 bases and J by 7 bases, with 11 bases between.